What follows describes a single T cell receptor beta chain. Its antigen is currently unknown. The data are from a study of OX40 agonist ivuxolimab in advanced cancers. Overall study: Dose-escalation patients' cancers were hepatocellular carcinoma, melanoma, renal cell or head and neck cancer. A male proportion of 70% to 90% was recorded, with mean age approximately 56 years and range roughly 20 to 85. Study outcomes and limitations: Clonal expansion was among the lowest in partial responders at 0.1-3.0 mg/kg, especially CD8+. Both CD4+ and CD8+ T cell populations in blood had undergone clonal expansion by week 6 at 0.1 to 3.0 mg/kg.

CDR3 length equals 14 residues. CDR1 SGHAT and CDR2 FQDESV come from the germline V gene (reference sequence). V was clipped by 1 base and J by 6 bases, with 13 bases between them. TCRdb's table, derived via immunoSEQ multiplex PCR, lists solely in-frame clones and lacks some. The data hold approximately 26,000 clones, with 79% observed a single time. The V gene is TRBV11-1, the J gene TRBJ2-7; possible D gene TRBD2, 6 bases. This sequence was found in an adult with an advanced solid tumor such as melanoma, head and neck, liver or kidney cancer. This specimen was CD4+ or CD8+ T cells sorted from blood, taken in a trial of the OX40 agonist ivuxolimab. The CDR3 loop is CASSLVGGVGEQYF. The DNA of the CDR3 is TGTGCCAGCAGCTTAGTAGGAGGGGTCGGCGAGCAGTACTTC.